This T cell receptor beta chain derives from a study of blood T cell repertoires in COVID-19. This CDR3 contains 15 residues. Deletions cut 8 bases from V and 4 bases from J, with 18 bases between. Germline-derived CDR1 and CDR2 are SGHTA and FQGTGA. The protocol was immunoSEQ multiplex PCR, while the TCRdb copy is restricted to in-frame clones and leaves out a portion. Among 150,000 to 190,000 clones listed, more than 75% were seen once. The sequence came from a woman aged 60-70 years with COVID-19, enrolled during active disease. Sequencing was done on a sample of peripheral blood. The chain carries TRBV7-3 and TRBJ2-1; TRBD1 is a possible D gene (5 bases). The chain's CDR3 is CASGVGQREYNEQFF. CDR3 sequence (DNA): TGTGCCAGCGGTGTGGGGCAGCGCGAATACAATGAGCAGTTCTTC. Looking up the rest from reference TRBV7-3 and TRBJ2-1 gives the full variable domain: GAGVSQTPSNKVTEKGKYVELRCDPISGHTALYWYRQSLGQGPEFLIYFQGTGAADDSGLPNDRFFAVRPEGSVSTLKIQRTERGDSAVYLCASGVGQREYNEQFFGPGTRLTVL.